The rows below give T cell receptor beta chains drawn from one sample of a study of PD-1 blockade in classical Hodgkin lymphoma. The protocol was immunoSEQ multiplex PCR, while the TCRdb copy is restricted to in-frame clones and leaves out a portion. Found here are approximately 12,000 clones, about 71% of them singletons; the top ten hold about 10%. The sequences come from peripheral blood mononuclear cells (PBMCs), collected at baseline. All receptors derive from a human donor with classical Hodgkin lymphoma. Both conserved end residues are part of each CDR3. The D gene is left open where the match is weak. Some rows mark clone size as missing; the rest say once, few, many or name a class of expanded clone.

d_gene	v_gene	j_gene	abundance	CDR3nt	CDR3aa
-	TRBV6-6	TRBJ2-3	-	TGTGCCAGCAGTTACCTAAGTCAGCAGTATTTT	CASSYLSQQYF
-	TRBV6-1	TRBJ2-2	-	TGTGCCAGCAGTAGCAGGGCAGCGAACACCGGGGAGCTGTTTTTT	CASSSRAANTGELFF
TRBD1	TRBV11-3	TRBJ1-2	-	TGTGCCAGCAGCTCCGGACAGGGGAGCTATGGCTACACCTTC	CASSSGQGSYGYTF
-	TRBV6-1	TRBJ2-2	once	TGTGCCAGCAGTGAACAGGGTTACCCCGGGGAGCTGTTTTTT	CASSEQGYPGELFF
-	TRBV6-5	TRBJ1-1	-	TGTGCCAGCAGTTTAGAACAGCTGAACACTGAAGCTTTCTTT	CASSLEQLNTEAFF
-	TRBV6-5	TRBJ1-5	-	TGTGCCAGCACCCCCGGGTCCCGCCAGCATTTT	CASTPGSRQHF
TRBD2	TRBV18	TRBJ2-1	-	TGTGCCAGCTCACCACAACGACTAGCGGGATCCTACAATGAGCAGTTCTTC	CASSPQRLAGSYNEQFF
-	TRBV2	TRBJ1-5	-	TGTGCCAGCAGTCGCGAAGGCCGGGCCTTTAGCAATCAGCCCCAGCATTTT	CASSREGRAFSNQPQHF
-	TRBV21-1	TRBJ1-1	-	TGTGCCAGCAGCAAAGATGCTCCAGCCCCGGACACTGAAGCTTTCTTT	CASSKDAPAPDTEAFF
TRBD2	TRBV5-4	TRBJ2-5	-	TGTGCCAGCAGCTTAGCGGGGGGAGAGACCCAGTACTTC	CASSLAGGETQYF
TRBD1	TRBV2	TRBJ1-3	-	TGTGCCAGCAGCAAACAGGGGACTGGAAACACCATATATTTT	CASSKQGTGNTIYF
TRBD1	TRBV10-3	TRBJ2-5	-	TGTGCCATCAGTGGGACAGGCCAAGAGACCCAGTACTTC	CAISGTGQETQYF
TRBD1	TRBV5-1	TRBJ2-2	-	TGCGCCAGCAGCTTACAGGGGGCGAACACCGGGGAGCTGTTTTTT	CASSLQGANTGELFF
TRBD1	TRBV10-3	TRBJ1-2	-	TGTGCCAGCAGTCGGGGACAGGGTGGAGGTGGCTACACCTTC	CASSRGQGGGGYTF
-	TRBV5-1	TRBJ2-3	-	TGCGCCAGCAGGAGACAGGAAGACACAGATACGCAGTATTTT	CASRRQEDTDTQYF
TRBD1	TRBV6-5	TRBJ1-2	-	TGTGCCAGCAGTCGGACAGGGTCTAACTATGGCTACACCTTC	CASSRTGSNYGYTF
TRBD1	TRBV9	TRBJ1-3	-	TGTGCCAGCAGCCCGAGACAGGGCTCTGGAAACACCATATATTTT	CASSPRQGSGNTIYF
-	TRBV9	TRBJ2-2	-	TGTGCCAGCAGCGTACAGGTGGGAGTAAGCACCGGGGAGCTGTTTTTT	CASSVQVGVSTGELFF
TRBD2	TRBV7-8	TRBJ2-3	-	TGTGCCAGCAGCTCTTCCTTAGCGGGAGGGCGTGATACGCAGTATTTT	CASSSSLAGGRDTQYF
-	TRBV4-1	TRBJ1-1	few	TGCGCCAGCAGCCTAGCCAGGGTTGACACTGAAGCTTTCTTT	CASSLARVDTEAFF
-	TRBV7-2	TRBJ1-2	-	TGTGCCAGCAGCCCCATCCGAGGGGCGGATGGCTACACCTTC	CASSPIRGADGYTF
-	TRBV7-9	TRBJ1-2	-	TGTGCCAGCAGCCGGGACGGGAACTATGGCTACACCTTC	CASSRDGNYGYTF
TRBD1	TRBV7-8	TRBJ1-6	-	TGTGCCAGCAGCTCAGGACAGGGGTATAATTCACCCCTCCACTTT	CASSSGQGYNSPLHF
-	TRBV7-3	TRBJ1-1	few	TGTGCCAGCAGCGCGGACAGGAACACTGAAGCTTTCTTT	CASSADRNTEAFF
-	TRBV7-2	TRBJ2-3	-	TGTGCCAGCAGCCCGGGACTCAGCACAGATACGCAGTATTTT	CASSPGLSTDTQYF
-	TRBV5-1	TRBJ2-3	once	TGCGCCAGCAGCTTATTCCGGGAGTCAGATACGCAGTATTTT	CASSLFRESDTQYF
-	TRBV19	TRBJ1-2	-	TGTGCCAGTAGTATCAGCCGCTATGGCTACACCTTC	CASSISRYGYTF
-	TRBV5-6	TRBJ1-2	-	TGTGCCAGCAGCACTCAGGGGAATAACTATGGCTACACCTTC	CASSTQGNNYGYTF
TRBD2	TRBV7-9	TRBJ2-1	once	TGTGCCAGCAGCTTAAGTCAGACTAGCGGGCGGAGCTCCTACAATGAGCAGTTCTTC	CASSLSQTSGRSSYNEQFF
-	TRBV4-1	TRBJ2-3	few	TGCGCCAGCAGCCAAGGGTGGGGAGTTAGCACAGATACGCAGTATTTT	CASSQGWGVSTDTQYF
-	TRBV18	TRBJ2-7	once	TGTGCCAGCTCACCGGACATGGGATACGAGCAGTACTTC	CASSPDMGYEQYF
-	TRBV2	TRBJ2-1	-	TGTGCCAGCAGTGAACTCGAAGGGGCTGAGCAGTTCTTC	CASSELEGAEQFF
TRBD1	TRBV9	TRBJ1-2	-	TGTGCCAGCAGTGATCGGGACAGCCCTAACTATGGCTACACCTTC	CASSDRDSPNYGYTF
TRBD2	TRBV6-5	TRBJ2-7	few	TGTGCCAGCAGTTCTGGCGGGAGAACCTACGAGCAGTACTTC	CASSSGGRTYEQYF
TRBD1	TRBV30	TRBJ1-2	-	TGTGCCTGGAGTCGACAGGGTGGTGACTATGGCTACACCTTC	CAWSRQGGDYGYTF
TRBD2	TRBV11-3	TRBJ2-7	-	TGTGCCAGCAGCTTTGGAAGCGGGGGGTACTACGAGCAGTACTTC	CASSFGSGGYYEQYF
-	TRBV28	TRBJ2-7	few	TGTGCCAGCAGTTTACATGGTTTGGACGAGCAGTACTTC	CASSLHGLDEQYF
TRBD2	TRBV7-2	TRBJ2-1	-	TGTGCCAGCAGCCCCCGACTAGCGGGAGCCAGATACAATGAGCAGTTCTTC	CASSPRLAGARYNEQFF
-	TRBV6-5	TRBJ2-7	once	TGTGCCAGCAGTTACGTTTCCTACGAGCAGTACTTC	CASSYVSYEQYF